These 19 T cell receptor beta chains were sequenced from one sample in a study of identical twins. TCRdb fed the 5' RACE reads into MiXCR, producing one record per CDR3 protein. The data contain more than 400,000 distinct CDR3 sequences, about 15% of them singletons. The data also belong to a second study, concerning yellow fever vaccine responses in identical twins.

The source material was CD4+ T cells sorted from blood. These TCRs come from a woman between 18 and 30 years old in good health.

The chain employs TRBV28 and TRBJ1-5; D is possibly TRBD1 (6 bases). The CDR3 consists of 16 residues. Germline V gene lookup returns CDR1 MDHEN and CDR2 SYDVKM. Trimming shortened V by 3 bases and J by 0 bases, and 12 bases separated the two germline ends. CDR3 residues: CASSFTGTNSNQPQHF. In DNA form, the CDR3 reads TGTGCCAGCAGTTTCACCGGGACAAATAGCAATCAGCCCCAGCATTTT.

In its sample, this clonotype was seen a few times. The chain uses TRBV20-1 and TRBJ2-2; a possible D gene is TRBD1 (6 bases). The ends were cut back, 3 bases at V and 2 bases at J, with 16 bases in the middle. CDR3 length: 16 residues. Germline-derived CDR1 and CDR2 are DFQATT and SNEGSKA (reference sequence). CDR3 in amino acids: CSASLMAGVNTGELFF. The DNA of the CDR3 is TGCAGTGCTAGTCTGATGGCAGGGGTAAACACCGGGGAGCTGTTTTTT.

CDR3 DNA sequence: TGCAGTGCTAGCACTAGCGGGAGATGGAATGAGCAGTTCTTC. Translated, it gives CSASTSGRWNEQFF. The rearrangement links TRBV20-1 to TRBJ2-1; 11 bases align to TRBD2. The CDR3 has 14 amino acids. Germline V CDR1 and CDR2: DFQATT, SNEGSKA (reference sequence). V lost 3 bases and J lost 7; bases outside the gene matches: 5.

This clonotype was seen a handful of times. The rearrangement joins TRBV6-5 to TRBJ2-3; unclear D gene. V lost 0 bases and J lost 6, with 10 bases in between. Germline V gene lookup returns CDR1 MNHEY and CDR2 SVGAGI. CDR3 size: 14 residues. The CDR3 DNA sequence: TGTGCCAGCAGTTACTCGATCGGATTGGATACGCAGTATTTT. Its protein product is CASSYSIGLDTQYF.

The table lists this clonotype with a count of one. The chain employs TRBV7-8 and TRBJ2-1, with D hard to call. V was shortened by 6 bases and J by 0 bases, with 18 bases between the two germline ends. Germline loops: CDR1 SGHVS, CDR2 FQNEAQ. The CDR3 covers 17 residues. CDR3 sequence: CASRSPGSSSSYNEQFF. CDR3 coding DNA: TGTGCCAGCAGGTCCCCGGGTAGCTCATCCTCCTACAATGAGCAGTTCTTC.

This clonotype was counted a few times. The rearrangement links TRBV4-2 to TRBJ2-5; D is undetermined. The CDR3 runs to 16 residues. V dropped 1 base and J dropped 1 base, with 13 bases sitting between them. Looked up from germline, CDR1 is LGHNA and CDR2 is YNFKEQ. For the CDR3, the DNA is TGTGCCAGCAGCCAAGCGAGAGGCGGAACCCAAGAGACCCAGTACTTC. Its protein is CASSQARGGTQETQYF.

This clonotype was observed a few times. The chain employs TRBV5-1 and TRBJ1-1; D gene ambiguous. CDR3 size: 13 residues. Germline CDR1 is SGHRS and CDR2 is YFSETQ. The V end lost 3 bases, the J end lost 1 base, and 7 bases lay between the germline ends. The CDR3 protein is CASSWAQNTEAFF. The CDR3 coding sequence is TGCGCCAGCAGCTGGGCACAGAACACTGAAGCTTTCTTT.

This clonotype turned up a few times. V is TRBV5-1 and J is TRBJ2-5; 8 nucleotides line up with TRBD1. CDR1 and CDR2 (germline): SGHRS, YFSETQ. V trimming: 5 bases; J trimming: 5 bases; junction bases outside the gene matches: 2. There are 12 residues in the CDR3. The CDR3 region has the DNA TGCGCCAGCAGGGGGACAGGCGAGACCCAGTACTTC. It yields the protein CASRGTGETQYF.

This clonotype has at least ten counts. The V and J genes are TRBV12-3 or TRBV12-4 and TRBJ1-6, with a possible D match to TRBD1 (5 bases). There are 11 residues in the CDR3. V lost 6 bases to trimming and J lost 10 bases, with 7 bases between them. The DNA for the CDR3 is TGTGCCAGCAGCCAGGGATCACCCCTCCACTTT. As protein: CASSQGSPLHF.

The rearrangement uses TRBV15 and TRBJ2-1; D gene uncertain. Germline CDR1 reads LNHNV; CDR2 reads YYDKDF (reference sequence). The CDR3 has 12 amino acids. The ends were cut back, 3 bases at V and 8 bases at J, with 8 bases in the middle. The CDR3 bases are TGTGCCACCAGCAGGGTAGGGCATGAGCAGTTCTTC. Its protein product is CATSRVGHEQFF.

This clonotype has only a few counts. CDR3 sequence reads: CASSEHPGFFDNEQFF. The CDR3 nucleotides read TGTGCCAGCAGTGAACACCCAGGGTTCTTTGACAATGAGCAGTTCTTC. The chain carries TRBV12-3 or TRBV12-4 and TRBJ2-1; possible D gene TRBD1, 5 bases. This CDR3 region has 16 residues. The germline V and J ends were trimmed by 5 bases and 5 bases, with 19 bases remaining between them.

This clonotype has just a few counts. The rearrangement links TRBV2 to TRBJ1-1; perhaps TRBD1 as D (6 bases). Trimming left V 2 bases short and J 4 bases short, with 11 bases between. Germline V CDR1 and CDR2: SNHLY, FYNNEI. The CDR3 totals 14 residues. CDR3 bases: TGTGCCAGCAGTGAACGGGGGCTGGGCACTGAAGCTTTCTTT. Its translation: CASSERGLGTEAFF. The entire variable domain, with the rest obtained from reference TRBV2 and TRBJ1-1, is as follows: EPEVTQTPSHQVTQMGQEVILRCVPISNHLYFYWYRQILGQKVEFLVSFYNNEISEKSEIFDDQFSVERPDGSNFTLKIRSTKLEDSAMYFCASSERGLGTEAFFGQGTRLTVV.

This clonotype was seen a few times. This chain uses TRBV24-1 with TRBJ2-1, with D possibly TRBD2 on 6 matching bases. The V gene lost 4 bases and the J gene lost 2 bases, with 17 bases spanning the gap. Germline V lookup: CDR1 KGHDR, CDR2 SFDVKD. The CDR3 covers 17 residues. The CDR3 loop is CATSEGRRAGAYNEQFF. The DNA of the CDR3 is TGTGCCACCAGTGAGGGACGGAGGGCCGGGGCCTACAATGAGCAGTTCTTC.

The chain carries TRBV3-1 and TRBJ2-5; 8 bases fit TRBD1. The germline V gene encodes CDR1 LGHDT and CDR2 YNNKEL (reference sequence). The CDR3 runs to 15 residues. The trim removed 5 bases at V and 1 base at J, leaving 6 bases unmatched. CDR3 residues: CASSGDRRSQETQYF. CDR3 nucleotides: TGTGCCAGCAGCGGGGACAGGAGAAGCCAAGAGACCCAGTACTTC.

The rearrangement links TRBV20-1 to TRBJ2-2; 7 nucleotides align to TRBD1. The ends lost 4 bases at V and 4 bases at J; junction bases unmatched: 6. From germline, CDR1 is DFQATT and CDR2 SNEGSKA (reference sequence). The CDR3 totals 14 residues. The CDR3 DNA reads TGCAGTGCTATGTACAGGGGAAGCACCGGGGAGCTGTTTTTT. It encodes CSAMYRGSTGELFF.

There are many counts of this clonotype. One junction end does not reproduce the germline sequence, and a read error may be involved. The V gene is TRBV5-1, the J gene TRBJ2-7; TRBD1 or TRBD2 may be the D gene (5 bases each). The germline gives CDR1 SGHRS, CDR2 YFSETQ. This CDR3 is 14 amino acids long. CDR3 DNA: TGTGCCAGCAGCACCGGGACCGCCTCCTACGAGCAGTACTTC. Its translation: CASSTGTASYEQYF.

As for this clonotype: At one end the junction does not follow the germline gene, possibly because of a read error. The chain carries TRBV12-3 or TRBV12-4 and TRBJ1-1; a possible D gene is TRBD1 (6 bases). The CDR3 is 14 residues long. Written as DNA, the CDR3 is TGTGCCTGCAGTTTAGGCAGGGGAGACACTGAAGCTTTCTTT. It encodes CACSLGRGDTEAFF.

This clonotype was counted between two and nine times. The gene calls are TRBV27 and TRBJ2-1, with 12 positions matching TRBD2. CDR1 and CDR2 from the germline V gene are MNHEY and SMNVEV (reference sequence). CDR3 size: 16 residues. J gave up 6 bases and V 7 bases, and 10 bases lay outside the gene matches. The CDR3 DNA is TGTGCCAGCACTACCCGGGGACTAGCGGGCCCCAATGAGCAGTTCTTC. Protein product: CASTTRGLAGPNEQFF.

The CDR3 coding sequence is TGTGCCAGCAGCCCAAGCCACCTAGAGGGCAATGAGCAGTTCTTC. Encoded protein: CASSPSHLEGNEQFF. The V gene is TRBV5-4, the J gene TRBJ2-1; possible D gene TRBD2, 5 bases. Germline values: CDR1 SGHNT, CDR2 YYREEE (reference sequence). The ends were cut back, 4 bases at V and 6 bases at J, with 17 bases in the middle. CDR3 length equals 15 residues.